Described below is a single TCR beta chain sequence and its context. Its antigen is not known. In the PCR, 60 Vbeta and 13 Jbeta primers were used. Using immunoSEQ multiplex PCR, the repertoire was profiled, and TCRdb retains in-frame clones only, with some absent. The sample has approximately 160,000 clones, more than 70% seen once. CDR1 and CDR2 from the germline V gene are MDHEN and SYDVKM. The junction had 3 bases not matched to a gene; V was cut back by 3 bases and J by 9 bases. The CDR3 is 15 amino acids. Each of the donors was a healthy bone marrow donor. This entry is derived from a study of cytomegalovirus exposure and HLA in healthy donors. General study results and limits: It has been reported that TCR beta sequences accurately predicted the HLA-A and HLA-B alleles of most subjects.

The specimen was PBMCs. This clonotype was sampled from a boy aged 2 to 10 in good health and CMV-seronegative. V is TRBV28 and J is TRBJ2-1; 15 nucleotides line up with TRBD2. CDR3 loop: CASSFGLAGGVEQFF. As DNA, the CDR3 is TGTGCCAGCAGTTTTGGACTAGCGGGAGGGGTTGAGCAGTTCTTC. The full variable domain, with the rest looked up from reference TRBV28 and TRBJ2-1, is DVKVTQSSRYLVKRTGEKVFLECVQDMDHENMFWYRQDPGLGLRLIYFSYDVKMKEKGDIPEGYSVSREKKERFSLILESASTNQTSMYLCASSFGLAGGVEQFFGPGTRLTVL.